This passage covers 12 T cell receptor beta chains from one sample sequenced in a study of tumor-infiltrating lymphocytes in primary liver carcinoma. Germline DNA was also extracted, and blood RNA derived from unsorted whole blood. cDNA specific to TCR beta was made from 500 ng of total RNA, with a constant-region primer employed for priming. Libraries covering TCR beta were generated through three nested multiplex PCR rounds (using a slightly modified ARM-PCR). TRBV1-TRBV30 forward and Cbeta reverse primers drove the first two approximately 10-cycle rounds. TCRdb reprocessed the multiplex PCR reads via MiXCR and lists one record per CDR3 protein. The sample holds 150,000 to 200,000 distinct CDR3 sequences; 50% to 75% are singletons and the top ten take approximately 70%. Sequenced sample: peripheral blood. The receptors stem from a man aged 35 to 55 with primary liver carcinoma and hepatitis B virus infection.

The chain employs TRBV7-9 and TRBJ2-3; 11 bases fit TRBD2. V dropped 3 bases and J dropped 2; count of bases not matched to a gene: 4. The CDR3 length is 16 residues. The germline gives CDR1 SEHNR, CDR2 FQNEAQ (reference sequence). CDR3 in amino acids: CASSFRTSGPTDTQYF. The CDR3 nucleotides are TGTGCCAGCAGCTTTCGGACTAGCGGGCCCACAGATACGCAGTATTTT.

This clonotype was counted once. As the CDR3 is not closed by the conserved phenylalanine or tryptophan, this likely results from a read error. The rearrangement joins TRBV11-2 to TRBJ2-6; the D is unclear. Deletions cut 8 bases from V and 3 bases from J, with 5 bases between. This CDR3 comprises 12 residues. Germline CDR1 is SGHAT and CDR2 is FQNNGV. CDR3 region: CASRVGANVLTL. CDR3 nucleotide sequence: TGTGCCAGCCGGGTTGGGGCCAACGTCCTGACTCTC.

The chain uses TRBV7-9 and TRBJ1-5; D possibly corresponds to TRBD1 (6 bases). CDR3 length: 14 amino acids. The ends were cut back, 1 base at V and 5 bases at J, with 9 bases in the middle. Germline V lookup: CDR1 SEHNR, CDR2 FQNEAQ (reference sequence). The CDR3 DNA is TGTGCCAGCAGCTTAGGTTCAGGGGATCAGCCCCAGCATTTT. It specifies CASSLGSGDQPQHF. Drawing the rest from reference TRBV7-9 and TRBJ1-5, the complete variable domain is DTGVSQNPRHKITKRGQNVTFRCDPISEHNRLYWYRQTLGQGPEFLTYFQNEAQLEKSRLLSDRFSAERPKGSFSTLEIQRTEQGDSAMYLCASSLGSGDQPQHFGDGTRLSIL.

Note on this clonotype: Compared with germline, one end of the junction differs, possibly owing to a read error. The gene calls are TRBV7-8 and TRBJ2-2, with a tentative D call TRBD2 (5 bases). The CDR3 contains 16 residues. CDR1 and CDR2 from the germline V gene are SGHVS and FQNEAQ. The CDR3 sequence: CASCLEGAELTGELFF. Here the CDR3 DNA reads TGTGCCAGCTGCTTAGAGGGCGCAGAACTCACCGGGGAGCTGTTTTTT.

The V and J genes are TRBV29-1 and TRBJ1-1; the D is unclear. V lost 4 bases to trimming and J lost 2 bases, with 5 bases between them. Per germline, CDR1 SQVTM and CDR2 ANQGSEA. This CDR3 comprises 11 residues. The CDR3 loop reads CSVGTNTEAFF. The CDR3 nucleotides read TGCAGCGTTGGGACCAACACTGAAGCTTTCTTT.

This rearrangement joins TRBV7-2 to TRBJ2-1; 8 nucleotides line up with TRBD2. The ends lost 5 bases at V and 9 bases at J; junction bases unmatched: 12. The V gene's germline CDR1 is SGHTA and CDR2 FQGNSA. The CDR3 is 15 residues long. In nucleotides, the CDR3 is TGTGCCAGCAGCCCCGGGGGGGACCTGGGGGTTGAGCAGTTCTTC. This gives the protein CASSPGGDLGVEQFF.

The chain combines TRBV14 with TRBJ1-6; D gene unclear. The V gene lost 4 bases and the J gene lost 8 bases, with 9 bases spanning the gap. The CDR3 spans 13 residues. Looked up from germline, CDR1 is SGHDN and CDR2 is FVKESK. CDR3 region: CASSLGLDSPLHF. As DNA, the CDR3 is TGTGCCAGCAGCCTAGGGTTGGATTCACCCCTCCACTTT. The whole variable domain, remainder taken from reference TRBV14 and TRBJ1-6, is EAGVTQFPSHSVIEKGQTVTLRCDPISGHDNLYWYRRVMGKEIKFLLHFVKESKQDESGMPNNRFLAERTGGTYSTLKVQPAELEDSGVYFCASSLGLDSPLHFGNGTRLTVT.

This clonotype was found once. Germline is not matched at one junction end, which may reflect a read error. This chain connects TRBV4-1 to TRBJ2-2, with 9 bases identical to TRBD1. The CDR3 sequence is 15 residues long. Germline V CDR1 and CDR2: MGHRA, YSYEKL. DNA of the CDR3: TGCGCCAGCAGCCTGGACAGGGGAAATGCCGGGGAGCTGTTTTTC. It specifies CASSLDRGNAGELFF.

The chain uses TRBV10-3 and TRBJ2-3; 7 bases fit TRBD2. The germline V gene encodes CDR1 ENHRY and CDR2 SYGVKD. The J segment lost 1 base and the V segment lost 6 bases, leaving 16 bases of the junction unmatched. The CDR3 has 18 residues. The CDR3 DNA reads TGTGCCATCAGACGGGGGTGGGGGACTACAACCGGCACAGATACGCAGTATTTT. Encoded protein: CAIRRGWGTTTGTDTQYF.

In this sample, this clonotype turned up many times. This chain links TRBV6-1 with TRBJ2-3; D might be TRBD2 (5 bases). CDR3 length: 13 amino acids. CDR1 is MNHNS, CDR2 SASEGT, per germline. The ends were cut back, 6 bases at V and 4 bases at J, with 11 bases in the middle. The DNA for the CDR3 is TGTGCCAGCAGGAGGGCCGGAGCAGATACGCAGTATTTT. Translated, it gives CASRRAGADTQYF.

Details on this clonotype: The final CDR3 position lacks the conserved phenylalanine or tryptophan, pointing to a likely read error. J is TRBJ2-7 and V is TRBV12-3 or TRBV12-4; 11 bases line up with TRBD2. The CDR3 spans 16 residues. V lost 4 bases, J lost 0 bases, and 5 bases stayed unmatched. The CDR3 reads CASSSFLAGGSYEQYI. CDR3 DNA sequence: TGTGCCAGCAGTTCCTTCCTAGCGGGAGGCTCCTACGAGCAGTACATC.

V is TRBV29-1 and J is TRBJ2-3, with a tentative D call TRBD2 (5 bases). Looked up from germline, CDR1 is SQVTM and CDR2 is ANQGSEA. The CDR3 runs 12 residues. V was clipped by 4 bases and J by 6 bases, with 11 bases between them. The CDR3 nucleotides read TGCAGCGTTGCCTGGAGAGGGGATACGCAGTATTTT. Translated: CSVAWRGDTQYF.